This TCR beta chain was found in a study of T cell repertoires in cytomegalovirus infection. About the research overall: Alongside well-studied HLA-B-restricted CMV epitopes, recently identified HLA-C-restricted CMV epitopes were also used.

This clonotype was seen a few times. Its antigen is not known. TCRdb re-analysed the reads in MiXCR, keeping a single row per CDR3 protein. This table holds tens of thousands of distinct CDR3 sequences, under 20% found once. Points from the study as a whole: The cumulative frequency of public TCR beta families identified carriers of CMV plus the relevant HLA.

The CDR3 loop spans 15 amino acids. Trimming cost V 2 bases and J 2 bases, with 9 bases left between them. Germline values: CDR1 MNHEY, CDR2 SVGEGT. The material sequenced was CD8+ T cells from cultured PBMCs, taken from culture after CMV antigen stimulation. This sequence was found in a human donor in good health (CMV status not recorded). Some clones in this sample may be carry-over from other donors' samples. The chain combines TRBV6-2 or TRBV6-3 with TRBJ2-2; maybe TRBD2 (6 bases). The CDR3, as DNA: TGTGCCAGCAGTTACGGGACTTTCAACACCGGGGAGCTGTTTTTT. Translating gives CASSYGTFNTGELFF.